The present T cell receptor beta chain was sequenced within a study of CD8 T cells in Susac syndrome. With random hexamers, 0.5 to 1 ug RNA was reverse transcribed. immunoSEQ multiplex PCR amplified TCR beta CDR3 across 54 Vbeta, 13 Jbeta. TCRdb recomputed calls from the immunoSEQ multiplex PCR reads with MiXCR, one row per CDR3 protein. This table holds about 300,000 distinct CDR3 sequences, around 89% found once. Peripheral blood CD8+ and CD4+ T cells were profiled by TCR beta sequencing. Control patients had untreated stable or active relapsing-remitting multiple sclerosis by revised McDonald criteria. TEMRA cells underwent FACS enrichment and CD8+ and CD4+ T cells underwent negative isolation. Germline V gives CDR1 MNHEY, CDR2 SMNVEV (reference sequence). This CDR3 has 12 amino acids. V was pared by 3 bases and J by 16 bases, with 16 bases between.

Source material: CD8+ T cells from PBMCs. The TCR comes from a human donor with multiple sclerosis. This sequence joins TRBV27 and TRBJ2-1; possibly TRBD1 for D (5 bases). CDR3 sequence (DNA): TGTGCCAGCAGTTTGAGTGCGAGACAGAAATTCTTC. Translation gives CASSLSARQKFF.